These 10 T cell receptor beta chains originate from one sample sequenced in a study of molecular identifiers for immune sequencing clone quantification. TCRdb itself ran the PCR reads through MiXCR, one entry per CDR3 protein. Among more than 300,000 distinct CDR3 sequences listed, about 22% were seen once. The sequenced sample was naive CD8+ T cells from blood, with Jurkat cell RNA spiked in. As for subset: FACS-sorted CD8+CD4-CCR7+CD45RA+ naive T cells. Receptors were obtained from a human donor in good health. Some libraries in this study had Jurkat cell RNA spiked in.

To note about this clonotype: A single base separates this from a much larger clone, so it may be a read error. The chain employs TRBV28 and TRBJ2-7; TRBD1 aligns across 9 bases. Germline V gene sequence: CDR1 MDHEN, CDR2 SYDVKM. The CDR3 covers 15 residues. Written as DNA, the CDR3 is TGTGCCAGCAGTTTATTACAGGGGGCCTCCTACGGGCAGTACTTC. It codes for CASSLLQGASYGQYF.

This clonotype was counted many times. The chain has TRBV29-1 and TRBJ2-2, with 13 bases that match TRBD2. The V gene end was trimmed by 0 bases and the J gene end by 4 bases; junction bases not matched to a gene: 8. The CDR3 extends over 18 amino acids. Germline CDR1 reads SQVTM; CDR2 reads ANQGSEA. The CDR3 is CSVEESLAGGRGTGELFF. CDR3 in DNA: TGCAGCGTTGAAGAGTCACTAGCGGGAGGGAGGGGCACCGGGGAGCTGTTTTTT.

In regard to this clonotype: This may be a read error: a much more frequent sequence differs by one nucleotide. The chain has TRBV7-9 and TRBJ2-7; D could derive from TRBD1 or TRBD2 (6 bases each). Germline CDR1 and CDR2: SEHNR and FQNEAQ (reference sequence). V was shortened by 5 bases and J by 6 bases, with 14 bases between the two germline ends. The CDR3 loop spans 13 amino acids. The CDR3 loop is CASSPPGAREQYF. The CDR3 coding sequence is TGTGCCAGCAGCCCCCCGGGGGCCCGCGAGCAGTACTTC.

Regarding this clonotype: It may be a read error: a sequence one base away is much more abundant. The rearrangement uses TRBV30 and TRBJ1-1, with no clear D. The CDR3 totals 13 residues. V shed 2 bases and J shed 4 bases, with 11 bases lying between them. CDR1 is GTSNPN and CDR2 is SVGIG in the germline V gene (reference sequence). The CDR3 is CAWSPTSSTEAFF. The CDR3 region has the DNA TGTGCCTGGAGTCCGACATCGAGCACTGAAGCTTTCTTT. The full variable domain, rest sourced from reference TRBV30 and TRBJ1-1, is SQTIHQWPATLVQPVGSPLSLECTVEGTSNPNLYWYRQAAGRGLQLLFYSVGIGQISSEVPQNLSASRPQDRQFILSSKKLLLSDSGFYLCAWSPTSSTEAFFGQGTRLTVV.

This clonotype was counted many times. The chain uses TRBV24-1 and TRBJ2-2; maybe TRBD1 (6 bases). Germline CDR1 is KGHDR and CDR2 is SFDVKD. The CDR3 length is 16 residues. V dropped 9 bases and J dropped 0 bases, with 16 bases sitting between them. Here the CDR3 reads CATGNRGQANTGELFF. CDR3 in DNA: TGTGCCACCGGTAACCGGGGACAAGCGAACACCGGGGAGCTGTTTTTT.

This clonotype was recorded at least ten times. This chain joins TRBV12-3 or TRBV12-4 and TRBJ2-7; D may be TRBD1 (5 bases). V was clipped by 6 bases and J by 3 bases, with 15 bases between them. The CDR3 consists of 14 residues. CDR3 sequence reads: CASRDSQASYEQYF. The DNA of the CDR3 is TGTGCCAGCAGAGACAGTCAGGCGAGCTACGAGCAGTACTTC.

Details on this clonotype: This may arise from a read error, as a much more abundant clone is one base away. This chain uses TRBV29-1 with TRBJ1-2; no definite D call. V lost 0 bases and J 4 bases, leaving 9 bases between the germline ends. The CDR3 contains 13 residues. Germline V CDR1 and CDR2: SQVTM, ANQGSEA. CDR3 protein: CSVEDHVGYGYTF. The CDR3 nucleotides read TGCAGCGTTGAAGATCACGTCGGCTATGGCTACACCTTC.

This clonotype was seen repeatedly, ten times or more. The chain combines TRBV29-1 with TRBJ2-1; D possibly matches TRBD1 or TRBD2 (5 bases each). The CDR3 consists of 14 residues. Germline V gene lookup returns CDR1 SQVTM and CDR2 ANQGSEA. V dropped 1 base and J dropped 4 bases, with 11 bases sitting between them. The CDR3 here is CSVEGTGLYNEQFF. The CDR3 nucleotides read TGCAGCGTTGAAGGGACGGGGCTTTACAATGAGCAGTTCTTC.

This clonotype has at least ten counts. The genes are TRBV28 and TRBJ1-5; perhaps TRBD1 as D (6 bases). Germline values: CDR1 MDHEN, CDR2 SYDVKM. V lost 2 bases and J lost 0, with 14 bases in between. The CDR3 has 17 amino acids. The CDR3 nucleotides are TGTGCCAGCAGTTTAGGGGGGGCGGCATTTAGCAATCAGCCCCAGCATTTT. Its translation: CASSLGGAAFSNQPQHF.

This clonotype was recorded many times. CDR3 in amino acids: CASSDEGVRGDTQYF. The CDR3 DNA follows: TGTGCCAGCAGTGATGAGGGCGTCAGGGGGGATACGCAGTATTTT. The gene calls are TRBV6-5 and TRBJ2-3; TRBD1 matches 7 bases. Germline V gene lookup returns CDR1 MNHEY and CDR2 SVGAGI. The ends lost 5 bases at V and 6 bases at J; junction bases unmatched: 11. The CDR3 extends over 15 amino acids.